The 21 T cell receptor beta chains below come from one sample, sequenced in a study of CD8+CD57+ T cells in acquired aplastic anemia. Profiling that covered TCR beta VDJ and CDR3 relied on genomic DNA as its template. TCRdb re-called the reads with MiXCR, one entry per CDR3 protein. Among about 95,000 distinct CDR3 sequences, about 63% were seen once, and the ten largest hold roughly 60%. Patients who underwent sequencing had shown CD8+CD57+ cell expansion by flow cytometry. Sequencing used sorted CD4+, CD8+, or CD8+CD57+ T cells (not recorded which) from PBMCs. All receptors derive from a human donor with aplastic anemia.

The chain recombines TRBV7-2 with TRBJ1-5; the match to TRBD1 covers 8 bases. This CDR3 is 15 amino acids long. Per the germline V gene, CDR1 is SGHTA and CDR2 is FQGNSA. The ends lost 5 bases at V and 1 base at J; junction bases unmatched: 4. The CDR3 nucleotides read TGTGCCAGCAGCGTGGACAGGGTGAGCAATCAGCCCCAGCATTTT. Its translation is CASSVDRVSNQPQHF.

This chain connects TRBV7-3 to TRBJ1-6; perhaps TRBD1 as D (5 bases). The CDR3 sequence is 15 residues long. Per the germline V gene, CDR1 is SGHTA and CDR2 is FQGTGA. V lost 2 bases and J 5 bases, leaving 10 bases between the germline ends. The CDR3 bases are TGTGCCAGCAGCTTATTGGGACGGGATAATTCACCCCTCCACTTT. Translating gives CASSLLGRDNSPLHF. Complete variable domain (other parts from reference TRBV7-3 and TRBJ1-6): GAGVSQTPSNKVTEKGKYVELRCDPISGHTALYWYRQSLGQGPEFLIYFQGTGAADDSGLPNDRFFAVRPEGSVSTLKIQRTERGDSAVYLCASSLLGRDNSPLHFGNGTRLTVT.

The chain uses TRBV7-3 and TRBJ2-3, with a possible D match to TRBD2 (6 bases). With 5 bases removed from V and 6 bases from J, the gap between germline ends came to 15 bases. CDR1 and CDR2 from the germline V gene are SGHTA and FQGTGA. This CDR3 spans 14 amino acids. As DNA, the CDR3 is TGTGCCAGCAGCGAAATCGGGGGTCCGGATACGCAGTATTTT. Translation: CASSEIGGPDTQYF.

A single count supports this clonotype. The V gene is TRBV20-1, the J gene TRBJ1-5, with unresolved D. V lost 1 base to trimming and J lost 0 bases, with 13 bases between them. The CDR3 is made up of 16 amino acids. Germline V lookup: CDR1 DFQATT, CDR2 SNEGSKA (reference sequence). For the CDR3, the DNA is TGCAGTGCTAGAGCCCGGACCCTGAATAGCAATCAGCCCCAGCATTTT. Protein: CSARARTLNSNQPQHF.

This clonotype was found a few times. The chain is built from TRBV6-1 and TRBJ2-6; no firm D call. Germline values: CDR1 MNHNS, CDR2 SASEGT. V was clipped by 2 bases and J by 2 bases, with 10 bases between them. The CDR3 covers 16 residues. As DNA, the CDR3 is TGTGCCAGCAGTGAACTGGAAAGGGCTGGGGCCAACGTCCTGACTTTC. Amino acids: CASSELERAGANVLTF.

This clonotype was seen ten or more times. V usage is TRBV20-1 and J usage is TRBJ1-1; D ambiguous. In germline, CDR1 is DFQATT, CDR2 SNEGSKA (reference sequence). The CDR3 is made up of 14 amino acids. With 5 bases removed from V and 4 bases from J, the gap between germline ends came to 17 bases. This CDR3 reads CSASRAGGVTEAFF. The CDR3 DNA sequence: TGCAGTGCTTCGCGGGCAGGTGGGGTCACTGAAGCTTTCTTT.

The table lists this clonotype with a few counts. This sequence joins TRBV15 and TRBJ1-1; D call uncertain. This CDR3 contains 14 residues. Per the germline V gene, CDR1 is LNHNV and CDR2 is YYDKDF (reference sequence). The V end was cut by 2 bases, the J end by 1 base, with 8 bases between. The CDR3 DNA sequence: TGTGCCACCAGCAGAATTGGTAAGAACACTGAAGCTTTCTTT. It yields the protein CATSRIGKNTEAFF.

This clonotype was seen only once. The chain joins TRBV7-3 to TRBJ2-3, with a tentative D call TRBD1 (5 bases). Trimming pared 5 bases from V and 4 bases from J, leaving 13 bases between. This CDR3 has 14 amino acids. Germline values: CDR1 SGHTA, CDR2 FQGTGA. The CDR3 DNA sequence: TGTGCCAGCAGCCCTTTTCAGGGTGCAGATACGCAGTATTTT. This translates into CASSPFQGADTQYF.

This clonotype showed up just a few times. This sequence joins TRBV2 and TRBJ2-7; D gene unclear. The CDR3 contains 12 residues. From germline, CDR1 is SNHLY and CDR2 FYNNEI. V lost 7 bases to trimming and J lost 6 bases, with 13 bases between them. The CDR3 region is CASIEGSVEQYF. The CDR3 DNA reads as TGTGCCAGCATAGAAGGATCGGTCGAGCAGTACTTC.

V is TRBV27 and J is TRBJ2-1; no clear D gene. Trimming left V 3 bases short and J 6 bases short, with 15 bases between. The CDR3 is 15 amino acids. Per the germline V gene, CDR1 is MNHEY and CDR2 is SMNVEV (reference sequence). CDR3 in DNA: TGTGCCAGCAGTTTTGTAAGGCAGGCCACCAATGAGCAGTTCTTC. Its protein is CASSFVRQATNEQFF.

The gene calls are TRBV20-1 and TRBJ1-2; D may be TRBD1 (5 bases). The germline V and J ends were trimmed by 4 bases and 2 bases, with 8 bases remaining between them. The CDR3 is made up of 12 amino acids. CDR1 and CDR2 from the germline V gene are DFQATT and SNEGSKA (reference sequence). In DNA, the CDR3 is TGCAGTGCTATCAGGGAAAACTATGGCTACACCTTC. This gives the protein CSAIRENYGYTF.

This clonotype was counted a single time. The chain combines TRBV2 with TRBJ1-1, with D possibly TRBD1 on 6 matching bases. This CDR3 spans 15 amino acids. Trimming removed 8 bases from V and 1 base from J, with 17 bases in between. Per the germline V gene, CDR1 is SNHLY and CDR2 is FYNNEI. The CDR3 region is CASREEDRRNTEAFF. The CDR3 DNA reads TGTGCCAGCCGAGAGGAGGACAGAAGGAACACTGAAGCTTTCTTT.

The V and J genes are TRBV12-3 or TRBV12-4 and TRBJ2-5, with TRBD1 matching over 10 bases. J gave up 5 bases and V 5 bases, and 5 bases lay outside the gene matches. The CDR3 extends over 14 amino acids. The CDR3 here is CASSHGTGEETQYF. Here the CDR3 DNA reads TGTGCCAGCAGTCACGGGACAGGGGAGGAGACCCAGTACTTC.

The chain uses TRBV25-1 and TRBJ1-4; D may be TRBD1 (6 bases). The V gene's germline CDR1 is MGHDK and CDR2 SYGVNS. The CDR3 runs 13 residues. Trimming removed 9 bases at V and 4 bases at J, with 12 bases between. This CDR3 is CARDRFINEKLFF. The CDR3 bases are TGTGCCAGGGACAGATTTATTAATGAAAAACTGTTTTTT.

This clonotype came up many times. The chain recombines TRBV5-1 with TRBJ1-1, with D possibly matching TRBD1 (6 bases). Germline CDR1 SGHRS, CDR2 YFSETQ. The ends were cut back, 0 bases at V and 3 bases at J, with 9 bases in the middle. This CDR3 is built from 14 residues. CDR3 loop: CASSLGGGYTEAFF. The CDR3, as DNA: TGCGCCAGCAGCTTGGGTGGGGGCTACACTGAAGCTTTCTTT.

V usage is TRBV11-1 and J usage is TRBJ2-7, with TRBD2 matching over 7 bases. Germline lookup yields CDR1 SGHAT and CDR2 FQDESV (reference sequence). V dropped 3 bases and J dropped 6; count of bases not matched to a gene: 14. The CDR3 runs 16 residues. The CDR3 loop is CASSFLGGGSMGEQYF. DNA for the CDR3: TGTGCCAGCAGCTTCCTTGGGGGAGGGTCTATGGGCGAGCAGTACTTC.

This clonotype was seen more than once but under ten times. This chain joins TRBV5-5 and TRBJ2-5; 12 nucleotides line up with TRBD1. The ends lost 0 bases at V and 4 bases at J; junction bases unmatched: 4. CDR1 is SGHKS and CDR2 is YYEKEE in the germline V gene (reference sequence). The CDR3 spans 16 residues. CDR3 sequence reads: CASSLAGTGGRETQYF. CDR3 nucleotides: TGTGCCAGCAGCTTGGCCGGGACAGGGGGCAGAGAGACCCAGTACTTC.

The V and J genes are TRBV20-1 and TRBJ2-2, with D perhaps matching TRBD2 (7 bases). CDR3 length: 16 residues. Germline V gene sequence: CDR1 DFQATT, CDR2 SNEGSKA (reference sequence). Trimming removed 2 bases at V and 4 bases at J, with 17 bases between. The CDR3 sequence is CSARLPGGRSTGELFF. CDR3 in DNA: TGCAGTGCTAGACTGCCCGGGGGGCGTAGCACCGGGGAGCTGTTTTTT.

This clonotype was detected once. This chain connects TRBV14 to TRBJ1-2, with TRBD1 as a possible D gene (5 bases). V dropped 5 bases and J dropped 4 bases, with 11 bases sitting between them. Germline lookup yields CDR1 SGHDN and CDR2 FVKESK. The CDR3 consists of 13 residues. Written as DNA, the CDR3 is TGTGCCAGCAGCTCTGGGGCCATCTATGGCTACACCTTC. Amino acid sequence: CASSSGAIYGYTF.

Only a few counts were recorded for this clonotype. This chain uses TRBV20-1 with TRBJ2-3; 9 nucleotides line up with TRBD2. CDR3 size: 12 residues. CDR1 and CDR2 (germline): DFQATT, SNEGSKA (reference sequence). V lost 6 bases and J lost 4; bases outside the gene matches: 2. CDR3 region: CSAGLASDTQYF. The CDR3 DNA reads TGCAGTGCGGGACTAGCTTCAGATACGCAGTATTTT.

V usage is TRBV12-3 or TRBV12-4 and J usage is TRBJ2-7, with 8 positions matching TRBD1. The CDR3 extends over 16 amino acids. The trim removed 5 bases at V and 2 bases at J, leaving 11 bases unmatched. The CDR3: CASSAPFDRGTYEQYF. The CDR3 nucleotides are TGTGCCAGCAGTGCCCCGTTCGACAGGGGTACCTACGAGCAGTACTTC.